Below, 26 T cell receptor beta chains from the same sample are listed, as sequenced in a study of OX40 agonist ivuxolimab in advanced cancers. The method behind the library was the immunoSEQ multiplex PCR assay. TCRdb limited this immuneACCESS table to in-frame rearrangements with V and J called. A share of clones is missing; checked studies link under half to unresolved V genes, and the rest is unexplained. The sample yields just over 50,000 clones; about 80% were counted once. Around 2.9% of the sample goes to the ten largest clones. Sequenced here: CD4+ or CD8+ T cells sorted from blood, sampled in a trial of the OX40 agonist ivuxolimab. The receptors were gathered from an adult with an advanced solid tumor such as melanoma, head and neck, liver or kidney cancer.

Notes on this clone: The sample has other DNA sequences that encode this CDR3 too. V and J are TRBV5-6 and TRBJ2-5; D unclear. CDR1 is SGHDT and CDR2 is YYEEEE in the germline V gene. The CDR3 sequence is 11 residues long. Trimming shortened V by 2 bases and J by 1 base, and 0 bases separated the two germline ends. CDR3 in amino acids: CASSFQETQYF. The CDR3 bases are TGTGCCAGCAGCTTCCAAGAGACCCAGTACTTC.

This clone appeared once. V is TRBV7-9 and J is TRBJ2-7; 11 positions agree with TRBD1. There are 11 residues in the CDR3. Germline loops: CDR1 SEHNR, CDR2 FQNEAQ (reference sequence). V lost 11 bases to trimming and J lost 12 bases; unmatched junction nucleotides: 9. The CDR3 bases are TGTGCCTCCGGGACAGGGGGTGCCTGGTACTTC. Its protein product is CASGTGGAWYF.

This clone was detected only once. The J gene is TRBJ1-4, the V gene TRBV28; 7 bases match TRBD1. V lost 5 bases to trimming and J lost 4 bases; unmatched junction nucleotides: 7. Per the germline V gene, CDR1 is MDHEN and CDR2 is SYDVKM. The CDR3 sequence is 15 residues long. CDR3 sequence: CASSVPTGHNEKLFF. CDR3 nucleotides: TGTGCCAGCAGTGTACCGACAGGGCATAATGAAAAACTGTTTTTT.

Written as DNA, the CDR3 is TGCAGCGTTGATAGGGGAAACACCATATATTTT. Residues: CSVDRGNTIYF. The genes are TRBV29-1 and TRBJ1-3; the D is unclear. The CDR3 runs 11 residues. Trimming shortened V by 3 bases and J by 4 bases, and 4 bases separated the two germline ends. Germline V gene sequence: CDR1 SQVTM, CDR2 ANQGSEA. The full variable domain, rest sourced from reference TRBV29-1 and TRBJ1-3, is SAVISQKPSRDICQRGTSLTIQCQVDSQVTMMFWYRQQPGQSLTLIATANQGSEATYESGFVIDKFPISRPNLTFSTLTVSNMSPEDSSIYLCSVDRGNTIYFGEGSWLTVV.

CDR3 nucleotide sequence: TGTGCCAGCTCACCAGTAGTAACTTCCTACAATGAGCAGTTCTTC. It encodes CASSPVVTSYNEQFF. V usage is TRBV18 and J usage is TRBJ2-1; D is unclear. The germline CDR1 and CDR2 sequences are KGHSH and LQKENI. CDR3 length equals 15 residues. The germline V and J ends were trimmed by 2 bases and 1 base, with 9 bases remaining between them.

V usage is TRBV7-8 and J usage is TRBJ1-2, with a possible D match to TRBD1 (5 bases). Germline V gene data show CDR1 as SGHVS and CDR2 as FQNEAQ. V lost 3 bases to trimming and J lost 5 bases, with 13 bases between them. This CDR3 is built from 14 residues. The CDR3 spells CASSLRDGPYGYTF. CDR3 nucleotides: TGTGCCAGCAGCTTGAGGGACGGACCATATGGCTACACCTTC.

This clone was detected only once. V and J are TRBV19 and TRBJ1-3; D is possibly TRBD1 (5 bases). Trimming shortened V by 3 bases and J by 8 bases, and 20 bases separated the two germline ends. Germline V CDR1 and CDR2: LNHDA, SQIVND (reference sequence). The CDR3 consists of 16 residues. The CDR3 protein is CASSILQSGTVDTIYF. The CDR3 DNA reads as TGTGCCAGTAGTATCCTACAATCCGGGACTGTAGACACCATATATTTT.

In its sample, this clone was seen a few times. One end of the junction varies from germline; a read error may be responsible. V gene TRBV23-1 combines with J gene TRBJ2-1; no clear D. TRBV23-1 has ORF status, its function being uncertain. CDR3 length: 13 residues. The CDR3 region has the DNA TGCGCCAGCAGTCTTCAGGATCCCCATGAGAAGTTCTTC. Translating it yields CASSLQDPHEKFF.

CDR3 bases: TGTGCCAGCAGGAGGGGGACTAGCGGGGGGGCTTATGAGCAGTTCTTC. Translation gives CASRRGTSGGAYEQFF. The chain couples TRBV27 to TRBJ2-1; 16 bases are shared with TRBD2. This CDR3 spans 16 amino acids. Trimming removed 6 bases from V and 8 bases from J; junction bases left unmatched: 7. Germline loops: CDR1 MNHEY, CDR2 SMNVEV (reference sequence).

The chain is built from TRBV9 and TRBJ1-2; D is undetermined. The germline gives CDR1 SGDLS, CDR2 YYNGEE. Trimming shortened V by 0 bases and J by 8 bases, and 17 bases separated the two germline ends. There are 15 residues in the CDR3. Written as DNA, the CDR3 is TGTGCCAGCAGCGTAGATGCAGGCCGTGGTGGAGGCTACACCTTC. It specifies CASSVDAGRGGGYTF.

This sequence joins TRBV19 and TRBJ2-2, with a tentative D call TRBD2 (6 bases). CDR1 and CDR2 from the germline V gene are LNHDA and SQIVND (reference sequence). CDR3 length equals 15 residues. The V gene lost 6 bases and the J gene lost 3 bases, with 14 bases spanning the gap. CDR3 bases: TGTGCCAGTAGGATTATGGGGGGTTACACCGGGGAGCTGTTTTTT. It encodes CASRIMGGYTGELFF.

Written as DNA, the CDR3 is TGCAGCGTTGCAGTAAACTCTGGAAACACCATATATTTT. Amino acids: CSVAVNSGNTIYF. The chain couples TRBV29-1 to TRBJ1-3; D call uncertain. Germline-derived CDR1 and CDR2 are SQVTM and ANQGSEA. V lost 4 bases to trimming and J lost 0 bases, with 7 bases between them. The CDR3 totals 13 residues. The full variable domain, completed using reference TRBV29-1 and TRBJ1-3, is SAVISQKPSRDICQRGTSLTIQCQVDSQVTMMFWYRQQPGQSLTLIATANQGSEATYESGFVIDKFPISRPNLTFSTLTVSNMSPEDSSIYLCSVAVNSGNTIYFGEGSWLTVV.

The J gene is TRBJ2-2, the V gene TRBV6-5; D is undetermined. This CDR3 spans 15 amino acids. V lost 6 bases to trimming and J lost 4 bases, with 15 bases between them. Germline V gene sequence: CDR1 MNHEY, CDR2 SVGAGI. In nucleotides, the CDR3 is TGTGCCAGCAGGGGGTTCCCTAGTGGCACCGGGGAGCTGTTTTTT. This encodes CASRGFPSGTGELFF.

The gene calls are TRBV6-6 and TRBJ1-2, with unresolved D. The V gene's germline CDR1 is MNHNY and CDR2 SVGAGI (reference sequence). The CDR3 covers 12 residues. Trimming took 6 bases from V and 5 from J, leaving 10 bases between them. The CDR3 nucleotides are TGTGCCAGCAGAGCAGAGGGTTATGGCTACACCTTC. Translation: CASRAEGYGYTF.

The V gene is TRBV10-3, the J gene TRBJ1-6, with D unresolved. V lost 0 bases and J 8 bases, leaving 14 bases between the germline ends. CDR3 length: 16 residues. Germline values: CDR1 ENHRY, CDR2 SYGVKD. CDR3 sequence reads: CAISESYGIKDSPLHF. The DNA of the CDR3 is TGTGCCATCAGTGAGTCGTACGGAATTAAGGATTCACCCCTCCACTTT.

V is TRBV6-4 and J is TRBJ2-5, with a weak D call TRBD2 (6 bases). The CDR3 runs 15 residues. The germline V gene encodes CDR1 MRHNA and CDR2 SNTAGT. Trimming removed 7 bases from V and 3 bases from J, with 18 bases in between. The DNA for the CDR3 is TGTGCCAGCATTCCGGGCCCTCGACTAGAAGAGACCCAGTACTTC. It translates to CASIPGPRLEETQYF.

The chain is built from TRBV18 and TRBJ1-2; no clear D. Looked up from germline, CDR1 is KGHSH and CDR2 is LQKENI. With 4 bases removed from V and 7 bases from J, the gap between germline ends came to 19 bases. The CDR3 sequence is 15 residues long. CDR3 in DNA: TGTGCCAGCTCACGCGAGGAGGGAGGATCTATTGGCTACACCTTC. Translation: CASSREEGGSIGYTF. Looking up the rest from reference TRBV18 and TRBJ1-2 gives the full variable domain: NAGVMQNPRHLVRRRGQEARLRCSPMKGHSHVYWYRQLPEEGLKFMVYLQKENIIDESGMPKERFSAEFPKEGPSILRIQQVVRGDSAAYFCASSREEGGSIGYTFGSGTRLTVV.

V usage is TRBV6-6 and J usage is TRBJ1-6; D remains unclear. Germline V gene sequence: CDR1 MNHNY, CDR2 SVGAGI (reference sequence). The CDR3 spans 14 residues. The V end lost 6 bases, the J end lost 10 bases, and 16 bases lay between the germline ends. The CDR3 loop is CASSSGRSGSPLHF. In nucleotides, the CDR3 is TGTGCCAGCAGCTCCGGACGGAGTGGGTCACCCCTCCACTTT.

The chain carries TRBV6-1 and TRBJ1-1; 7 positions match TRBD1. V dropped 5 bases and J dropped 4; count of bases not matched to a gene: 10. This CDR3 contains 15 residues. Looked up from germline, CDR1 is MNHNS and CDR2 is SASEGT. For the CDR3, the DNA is TGTGCCAGCAGTCCGACAGGGAAAAAAGGCACTGAAGCTTTCTTT. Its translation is CASSPTGKKGTEAFF.

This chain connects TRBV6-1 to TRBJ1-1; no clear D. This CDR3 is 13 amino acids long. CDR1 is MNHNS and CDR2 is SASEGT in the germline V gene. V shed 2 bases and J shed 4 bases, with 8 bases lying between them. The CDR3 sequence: CASSEREITEAFF. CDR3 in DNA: TGTGCCAGCAGTGAAAGGGAAATCACTGAAGCTTTCTTT.

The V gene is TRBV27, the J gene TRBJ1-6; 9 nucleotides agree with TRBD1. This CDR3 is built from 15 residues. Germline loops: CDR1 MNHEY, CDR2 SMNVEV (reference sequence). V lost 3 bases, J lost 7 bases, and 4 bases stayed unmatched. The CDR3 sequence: CASSLQQGANSPLHF. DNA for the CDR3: TGTGCCAGCAGTTTGCAACAGGGGGCAAATTCACCCCTCCACTTT.

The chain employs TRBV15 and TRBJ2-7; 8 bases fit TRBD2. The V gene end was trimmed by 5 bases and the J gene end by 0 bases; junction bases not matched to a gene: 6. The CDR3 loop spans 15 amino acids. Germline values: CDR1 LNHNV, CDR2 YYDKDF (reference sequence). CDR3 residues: CATSEAGTSSYEQYF. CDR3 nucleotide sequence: TGTGCCACCAGCGAAGCCGGGACTAGCTCCTACGAGCAGTACTTC.

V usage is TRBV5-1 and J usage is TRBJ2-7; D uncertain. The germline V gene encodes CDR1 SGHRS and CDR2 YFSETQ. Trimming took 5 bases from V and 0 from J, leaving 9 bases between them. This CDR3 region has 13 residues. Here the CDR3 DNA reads TGCGCCAGCAGTATTTTTAACTCCTACGAGCAGTACTTC. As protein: CASSIFNSYEQYF.

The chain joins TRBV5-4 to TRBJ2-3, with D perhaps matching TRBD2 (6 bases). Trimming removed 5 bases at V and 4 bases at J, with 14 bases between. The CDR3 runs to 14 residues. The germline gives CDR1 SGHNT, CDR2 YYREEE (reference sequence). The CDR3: CASSLTSSPDTQYF. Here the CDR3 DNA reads TGTGCCAGCAGTCTGACTAGTAGCCCAGATACGCAGTATTTT.

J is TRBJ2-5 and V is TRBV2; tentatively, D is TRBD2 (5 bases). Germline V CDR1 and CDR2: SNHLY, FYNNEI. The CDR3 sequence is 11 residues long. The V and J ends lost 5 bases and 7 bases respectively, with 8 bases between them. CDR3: CASSPRGTQYF. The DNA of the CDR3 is TGTGCCAGCAGTCCCCGGGGGACCCAGTACTTC.

The CDR3 spells CASSIRGRGGGTEAFF. Here the CDR3 DNA reads TGTGCCAGTAGTATCAGGGGCAGGGGCGGAGGTACTGAAGCTTTCTTT. This chain links TRBV19 with TRBJ1-1; tentatively, D is TRBD1 (6 bases). The germline V and J ends were trimmed by 3 bases and 5 bases, with 19 bases remaining between them. This CDR3 has 16 amino acids. The germline gives CDR1 LNHDA, CDR2 SQIVND (reference sequence).